This is a list of T cell receptor beta chains from one sample in a study of cytomegalovirus exposure and HLA in healthy donors. Sequencing used immunoSEQ multiplex PCR; TCRdb keeps in-frame clones, though not all of them. The table records roughly 110,000 clones, about two thirds of them present only once. Sequencing was performed on PBMCs. The receptors were gathered from a female donor in good health and CMV-seronegative. The CDR3 runs from the conserved cysteine through the conserved F or W.

j_gene | v_gene | CDR3aa
TRBJ2-2 | TRBV6-1 | CASRGIRGTGELFF
TRBJ2-1 | TRBV11-2 | CASSERLADYNEQFF
TRBJ2-6 | TRBV2 | CASSGQGPNSGANVLTF
TRBJ2-3 | TRBV6-1 | CASSEVLGLAGPFTDTQYF
TRBJ2-7 | TRBV2 | CASSITGSYEQYF
TRBJ2-1 | TRBV5-1 | CASSTTSGSREQFF
TRBJ1-3 | TRBV5-8 | CASSLDRGAGNTIYF
TRBJ2-7 | TRBV7-2 | CASSSQGYEQYF
TRBJ2-1 | TRBV9 | CASSVGGSSGNEQFF
TRBJ2-7 | TRBV7-9 | CASSFTGGEPEQYF
TRBJ1-2 | TRBV18 | CASSPPTIHTKEHGYTF
TRBJ2-1 | TRBV10-2 | CASRAGKDNEQFF
TRBJ2-6 | TRBV25-1 | CASTGSYGGANVLTF
TRBJ1-2 | TRBV27 | CASSFSTGDGYTF
TRBJ1-5 | TRBV6-1 | CASSEGRQPNQPQHF
TRBJ2-1 | TRBV19 | CASSGTSGARGEQFF
TRBJ2-4 | TRBV6-1 | CASSEAEGDRGRGDKNIQYF
TRBJ2-5 | TRBV9 | CASSGGTGLETQYF
TRBJ2-1 | TRBV2 | CASSVIGLAAGNEQFF
TRBJ2-7 | TRBV28 | CASSLAGSNEQYF
TRBJ2-1 | TRBV4-1 | CASSQVAGGPGDEQFF
TRBJ2-1 | TRBV6-4 | CASSVIVSGGEQFF
TRBJ1-2 | TRBV4-2 | CASSPSPGGGNYGYTF
TRBJ2-5 | TRBV5-5 | CASSLAGVAAQETQYF
TRBJ2-1 | TRBV2 | CASRWTPTYNEQFF
TRBJ2-1 | TRBV16 | CASSQYSAGGSYNEQFF
TRBJ2-2 | TRBV7-6 | CASSWTGANTGELFF
TRBJ2-1 | TRBV28 | CASSFPGYRVAGVYNEQFF
TRBJ2-7 | TRBV7-8 | CASSTRWTGTSYEQYF
TRBJ1-2 | TRBV28 | CASSFGGRGGYTF
TRBJ2-2 | TRBV5-1 | CASSRQGMIKMGTGELFF
TRBJ2-5 | TRBV6-5 | CASKEASGIIDF
TRBJ1-4 | TRBV14 | CASSLNPGGLSDGKLFF
TRBJ2-2 | TRBV7-2 | CASSPTPLRNYPGELFF
TRBJ2-5 | TRBV2 | CAGIGGGETQYF
TRBJ2-1 | TRBV10-3 | CAISDRTGVSNEQFF
TRBJ2-1 | TRBV7-2 | CASSGHVAEQFF
TRBJ2-7 | TRBV27 | CASSLYGLADHYEQYF
TRBJ2-5 | TRBV5-1 | CASGRGQGKETQYF